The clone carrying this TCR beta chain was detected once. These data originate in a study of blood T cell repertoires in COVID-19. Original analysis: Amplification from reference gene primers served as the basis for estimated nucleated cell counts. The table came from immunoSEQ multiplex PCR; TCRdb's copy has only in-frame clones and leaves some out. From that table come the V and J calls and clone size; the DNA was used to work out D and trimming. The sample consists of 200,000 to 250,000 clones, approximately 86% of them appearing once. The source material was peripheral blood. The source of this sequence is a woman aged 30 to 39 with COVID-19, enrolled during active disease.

The DNA of the CDR3 is TGTGCCAGCAGCCAAGAAGGGGGACTAGCCAATGAGCAGTTCTTC. The encoded protein is CASSQEGGLANEQFF. This chain uses TRBV4-2 with TRBJ2-1; 9 nucleotides line up with TRBD2. V shed 0 bases and J 6 bases; nucleotides not matched to a gene: 3. Germline assignment: CDR1 LGHNA and CDR2 YNFKEQ. The CDR3 extends over 15 amino acids.